This T cell receptor (beta chain) was identified in a study of cytomegalovirus exposure and HLA in healthy donors. The study ran its PCR with 60 Vbeta and 13 Jbeta primers. TCRdb's table, derived via immunoSEQ multiplex PCR, lists solely in-frame clones and lacks some. The repertoire has fewer than 120,000 clones, approximately 78% of them found once; the top ten carry 1% to 1.5%. Germline V CDR1 and CDR2: MDHEN, SYDVKM. V was shortened by 5 bases and J by 2 bases, with 12 bases between the two germline ends. CDR3 length equals 14 residues. The sequence came from a woman under 40 in good health and CMV-seronegative. The V call is TRBV28, the J call TRBJ1-2; a possible D gene is TRBD1 (5 bases). Sequences were obtained from PBMCs. Here the CDR3 reads CASSTDIFNYGYTF. The CDR3 bases are TGTGCCAGCAGTACGGACATATTCAACTATGGCTACACCTTC.